A selection of T cell receptor beta chains follows, all from one sample in a study of OX40 agonist ivuxolimab in advanced cancers. The protocol was immunoSEQ multiplex PCR, while the TCRdb copy is restricted to in-frame clones and leaves out a portion. In the table there are about 46,000 clones, 75% to 90% of which are singletons. Specimen: CD4+ or CD8+ T cells sorted from blood, collected in a trial of the OX40 agonist ivuxolimab. These receptors originate from an adult with an advanced solid tumor such as melanoma, head and neck, liver or kidney cancer. The CDR3 runs from the conserved cysteine through the conserved F or W. A D gene is named only where the DNA matches it firmly. Clone size is not always given. Where it is, it says once, few, many or a class for expanded clones.

clone size,D gene,J gene,V gene,CDR3 DNA,CDR3 protein
once,TRBD1,TRBJ2-1,TRBV7-9,TGTGCCAGCAGCCGTTTGGACAGGCTAGTCTACAATGAGCAGTTCTTC,CASSRLDRLVYNEQFF
.,.,TRBJ2-1,TRBV7-3,TGTGCCAGCAGCTTAAGAGGACCCAACAATGAGCAGTTCTTC,CASSLRGPNNEQFF
.,.,TRBJ1-5,TRBV6-5,TGTGCCAGCAGGGATTGGGGTCAGCCCCAGCATTTT,CASRDWGQPQHF
.,TRBD2,TRBJ2-3,TRBV10-3,TGTGCCATCAGTGAACCGGGACTAGCGGAAGATACGCAGTATTTT,CAISEPGLAEDTQYF
.,.,TRBJ1-1,TRBV20-1,TGCAGTGCCCCTATACGATCTGAAGCTTTCTTT,CSAPIRSEAFF
.,TRBD2,TRBJ2-3,TRBV10-3,TGTGCCATCAGTGAGGCGGCTAGCGGGGGGGTGGATACGCAGTATTTT,CAISEAASGGVDTQYF
.,.,TRBJ2-3,TRBV18,TGTGCCAGCTCACCAAATAGGGGCGTAGATACGCAGTATTTT,CASSPNRGVDTQYF
.,.,TRBJ1-6,TRBV6-1,TGTGCCAGCAGGCGGGAGAGCTCCTATAATTCACCCCTCCACTTT,CASRRESSYNSPLHF
.,.,TRBJ1-4,TRBV6-1,TGTGCCAGCCTGATGGGAGGTGCTAATGAAAAACTGTTTTTT,CASLMGGANEKLFF
.,TRBD2,TRBJ2-7,TRBV2,TGTGCCAGCAGCGATACTAGCGGCTCCTACGAGCAGTACTTC,CASSDTSGSYEQYF
.,.,TRBJ1-1,TRBV19,TGTGCCAGTAGTCCAACCGAAATGAACACTGAAGCTTTCTTT,CASSPTEMNTEAFF
once,.,TRBJ2-5,TRBV29-1,TGCAGCGCCGGTAGGGGGTACTTC,CSAGRGYF
.,.,TRBJ1-1,TRBV29-1,TGCAGCGTTGAAAGGCAGGGAGGCTTAATGAACACTGAAGCTTTCTTT,CSVERQGGLMNTEAFF
.,.,TRBJ2-1,TRBV6-5,TGTGCCAGCAGTTATTCCTGGAGCTCCTACAATGAGCAGTTCTTC,CASSYSWSSYNEQFF
.,.,TRBJ1-2,TRBV10-3,TGTGCCATCAGTGTTCAGTCCTTTAACTATGGCTACACCTTC,CAISVQSFNYGYTF
.,.,TRBJ2-7,TRBV7-9,TGTGCCAGCAGCTTTGGTCCTCGGGGCGAGCAGTACTTC,CASSFGPRGEQYF
medium-sized,.,TRBJ1-6,TRBV9,TGTGCCAGCAGCACCTCTGGGGGCCCTGGCACACCCCTCCACTTT,CASSTSGGPGTPLHF
.,TRBD1,TRBJ1-5,TRBV18,TGTGCCAGCTCACCTCGGGACAGTAATCAGCCCCAGCATTTT,CASSPRDSNQPQHF
.,.,TRBJ1-5,TRBV5-6,TGTGCCAGCAGCTCACGGAACTCTTATAGCAATCAGCCCCAGCATTTT,CASSSRNSYSNQPQHF
.,.,TRBJ2-1,TRBV29-1,TGCAGCGTGGCGGCGCCCAACCCGGGCAATGAGCAGTTCTTC,CSVAAPNPGNEQFF
.,.,TRBJ1-1,TRBV5-1,TGCGCCAGCAGCTTGGCCAGAACTAACACTGAAGCTTTCTTT,CASSLARTNTEAFF
.,.,TRBJ1-1,TRBV7-6,TGTGCCAGCAGCTTTTCGCCTGAAAACACTGAAGCTTTCTTT,CASSFSPENTEAFF
.,.,TRBJ2-7,TRBV7-2,TGTGCCAGCAGCTTAGGGCAGGGTACCTACGAGCAGTACTTC,CASSLGQGTYEQYF
once,.,TRBJ1-2,TRBV2,TGTGCCAGCAGTCCTACCCCACAGGGTGACTATGGCTACACCTTC,CASSPTPQGDYGYTF
.,TRBD1,TRBJ1-6,TRBV28,TGTGCCAGCAGTTTCGGACAGGGGTGGAATTCACCCCTCCACTTT,CASSFGQGWNSPLHF
.,TRBD1,TRBJ1-2,TRBV4-3,TGCGCCAGCAGCCCAGGACAGGGGAGCGTCTATGGCTACACCTTC,CASSPGQGSVYGYTF
once,.,TRBJ2-5,TRBV27,TGTGCCAGCAGTTCTTGGGGGGCCGAAGAGACCCAGTACTTC,CASSSWGAEETQYF
.,.,TRBJ1-1,TRBV7-2,TGTGCCAGCAGCTTAGCGTTTAACACTGAAGCTTTCTTT,CASSLAFNTEAFF
.,TRBD2,TRBJ2-7,TRBV9,TGTGCCAGCAGCGTCGGACTAGCGGGAGCCTACGAGCAGTACTTC,CASSVGLAGAYEQYF
.,TRBD1,TRBJ1-1,TRBV6-6,TGTGCCAGCAGCTTTCAGGCGGGACAGGAGGCTTTCTTT,CASSFQAGQEAFF
.,.,TRBJ2-7,TRBV4-1,TGCGCCAGCAGCCAAGCCTCGCAGGGGCTTAACGAGCAGTACTTC,CASSQASQGLNEQYF